The sequence of this T cell receptor (beta chain) was determined in a study of Tregs in tolerant kidney transplant recipients. Study-level results: The small number of patients limits these findings pending further validation.

TCRdb's copy holds only in-frame clones and misses some; the assay was immunoSEQ multiplex PCR. The sample lists about 31,000 clones, roughly four fifths seen once, with approximately 2% in the top ten. To note about this clone: Its antigen is unidentified.

Trimming removed 8 bases from V and 3 bases from J; junction bases left unmatched: 4. The CDR3 runs to 14 residues. Germline loops: CDR1 MDHEN, CDR2 SYDVKM. This TCR was recovered from a human donor in good health. The sample taken for sequencing was Tregs from blood cultured with allogeneic cells. V gene TRBV28 combines with J gene TRBJ2-2, with 9 bases aligning to TRBD2. CDR3 coding DNA: TGTGCCAGCGCCGCGGGAGGGGACACCGGGGAGCTGTTTTTT. Translation gives CASAAGGDTGELFF.